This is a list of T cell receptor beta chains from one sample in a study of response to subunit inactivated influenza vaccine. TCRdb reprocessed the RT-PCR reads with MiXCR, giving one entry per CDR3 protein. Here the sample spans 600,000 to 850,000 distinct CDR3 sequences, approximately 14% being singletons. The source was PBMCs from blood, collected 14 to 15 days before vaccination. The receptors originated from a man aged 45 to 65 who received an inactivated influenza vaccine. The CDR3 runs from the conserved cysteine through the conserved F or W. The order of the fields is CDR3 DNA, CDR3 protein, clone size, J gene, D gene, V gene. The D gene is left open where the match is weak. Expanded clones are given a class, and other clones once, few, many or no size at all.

DNA: TGTGCCAGCAGTTTGTCTGACAGGCCAGATACGCAGTATTTT
CDR3: CASSLSDRPDTQYF
size: many
J: TRBJ2-3
D: NA
V: TRBV12-3/TRBV12-4

DNA: TGTGCCAGCAGTTCTCTAGCGGAGGTTTTTGTAGATACGCAGTATTTT
CDR3: CASSSLAEVFVDTQYF
size: NA
J: TRBJ2-3
D: TRBD2
V: TRBV6-5

DNA: TGTGCCAGCAGAAGGGAGCAGGGCGCAGATACGCAGTATTTT
CDR3: CASRREQGADTQYF
size: NA
J: TRBJ2-3
D: NA
V: TRBV2

DNA: TGTGCCAGCAGCCAAGATAGTTCCCCGGCCGGGGAGCTGTTTTTT
CDR3: CASSQDSSPAGELFF
size: NA
J: TRBJ2-2
D: NA
V: TRBV3-1

DNA: TGCAGTGCTAGAGTGGCTTACACAGATACGCAGTATTTT
CDR3: CSARVAYTDTQYF
size: few
J: TRBJ2-3
D: NA
V: TRBV20-1

DNA: TGCAGTGCTAGCAACAGGGACAATAGCAATCAGCCCCAGCATTTT
CDR3: CSASNRDNSNQPQHF
size: few
J: TRBJ1-5
D: NA
V: TRBV20-1

DNA: TGCGCCAGCAGTAAGATAGCTAACTATGGCTACACCTTC
CDR3: CASSKIANYGYTF
size: few
J: TRBJ1-2
D: NA
V: TRBV5-1

DNA: TGTGCCAGCAGCTTAGCCGCGGGTTTTTCGGAGACCCAGTACTTC
CDR3: CASSLAAGFSETQYF
size: few
J: TRBJ2-5
D: NA
V: TRBV7-2

DNA: TGCAGTGCTAGGTCAGACGAGCAGTACTTC
CDR3: CSARSDEQYF
size: many
J: TRBJ2-7
D: NA
V: TRBV20-1

DNA: TGTGCCAGTAGGAGACTAGCGGGAGTCACCGGGGAGCTGTTTTTT
CDR3: CASRRLAGVTGELFF
size: NA
J: TRBJ2-2
D: TRBD2
V: TRBV19